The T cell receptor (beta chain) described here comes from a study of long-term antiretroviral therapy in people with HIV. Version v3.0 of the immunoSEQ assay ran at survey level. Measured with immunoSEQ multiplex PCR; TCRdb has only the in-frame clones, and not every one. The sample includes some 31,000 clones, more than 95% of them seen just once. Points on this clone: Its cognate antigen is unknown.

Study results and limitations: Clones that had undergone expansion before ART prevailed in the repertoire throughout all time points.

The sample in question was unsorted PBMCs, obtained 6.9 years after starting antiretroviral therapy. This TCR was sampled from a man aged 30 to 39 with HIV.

The CDR3 nucleotides are TGTGCCAGTAGTCCGTCCCACGGGGAGGTCTACGAGCAGTACTTC. Protein: CASSPSHGEVYEQYF. The V gene is TRBV19, the J gene TRBJ2-7; weak D call: TRBD2 (6 bases). The length of the CDR3 is 15 residues. CDR1 is LNHDA, CDR2 SQIVND, per germline (reference sequence). Deletions cut 5 bases from V and 3 bases from J, with 17 bases between.